The clone carrying this T cell receptor beta chain was recorded only once. The missing conserved phenylalanine or tryptophan at the end of this CDR3 makes a read error likely. These data are taken from a study of identical twins' blood T cells. Overall study context: About 50 million reads came from 12 libraries, six alpha, six beta.

This CDR3 has 15 amino acids. V was shortened by 4 bases and J by 1 base, with 11 bases between the two germline ends. CDR1 is ENHRY, CDR2 SYGVKD, per germline. Sample barcodes were added at both library ends during cDNA synthesis. TCRdb redid the calling of the 5' RACE reads with MiXCR, one entry per CDR3 protein. The table has around 380,000 distinct CDR3 sequences, over 25% seen once. Likely shared infections and vaccines: all three twin pairs were reared together. The chain combines TRBV10-3 with TRBJ1-3, with D hard to call. The TCR sequence derives from a woman aged 18-50 years in good health. What was sequenced was PBMCs. The CDR3 is CAISAGVRSGNTIYS. The CDR3 DNA sequence: TGTGCCATCAGTGCTGGGGTGAGATCTGGAAACACCATATATTCT.